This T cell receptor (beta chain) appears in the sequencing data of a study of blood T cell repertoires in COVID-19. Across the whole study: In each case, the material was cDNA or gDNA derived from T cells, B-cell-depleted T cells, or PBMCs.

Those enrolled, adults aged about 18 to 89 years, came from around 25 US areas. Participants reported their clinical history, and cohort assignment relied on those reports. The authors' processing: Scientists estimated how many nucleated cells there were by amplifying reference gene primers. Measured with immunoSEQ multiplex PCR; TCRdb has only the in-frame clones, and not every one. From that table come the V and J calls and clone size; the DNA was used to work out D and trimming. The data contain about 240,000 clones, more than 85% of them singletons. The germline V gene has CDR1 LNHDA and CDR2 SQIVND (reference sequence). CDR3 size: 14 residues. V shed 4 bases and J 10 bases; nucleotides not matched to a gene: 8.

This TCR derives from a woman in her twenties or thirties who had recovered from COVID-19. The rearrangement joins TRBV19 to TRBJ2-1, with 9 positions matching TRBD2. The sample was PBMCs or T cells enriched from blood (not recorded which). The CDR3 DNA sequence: TGTGCCAGTAGTAGGTCTAGCGGGGATGGCGAGCAGTTCTTC. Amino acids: CASSRSSGDGEQFF.